This TCR beta chain is from a study of PD-L1 blockade in urothelial cancer. In the case of this clone: Its target is unknown.

The CDR3 is 15 amino acids. The V gene's germline CDR1 is SGDLS and CDR2 YYNGEE. V lost 8 bases and J lost 4, with 22 bases in between. Whole-study findings and limits: Tumor-associated TCR clones expanded more in blood at 3 weeks in patients with durable benefit.

As for time point: pretreatment peripheral blood. Urothelial carcinoma, locally advanced or metastatic, affected the patients. Per patient, between 1 and 8 samples were collected at pretreatment and on-treatment time points. The data were produced by immunoSEQ multiplex PCR, yet TCRdb's version contains in-frame clones alone and is incomplete. The sample has about 47,000 clones, approximately 85% seen once; the top ten hold approximately 1.9%. The J gene is TRBJ2-7, the V gene TRBV9; unclear D gene. The source of this sequence is a man aged 50-59 years with urothelial cancer. The sequencing here drew on PBMCs, taken around atezolizumab (anti-PD-L1) treatment. The CDR3 loop is CARLPPFERSYEQYF. Written as DNA, the CDR3 is TGTGCCAGACTACCCCCGTTTGAACGGAGTTACGAGCAGTACTTC.